The source of this T cell receptor beta chain is a study of T-cell reconstitution after alpha-beta-depleted transplantation in children. TCRbeta library construction was performed incorporating unique molecular identifiers. TCRdb re-called the PCR reads with MiXCR, one entry per CDR3 protein. The sample records 540,000 or so distinct CDR3 sequences, roughly 23% being singletons. This clonotype has ten or more counts. The CDR3 has 15 amino acids. V dropped 3 bases and J dropped 0 bases, with 11 bases sitting between them. The germline V gene has CDR1 DFQATT and CDR2 SNEGSKA (reference sequence). The input for sequencing was PBMCs, mostly from graft donor cells, taken 360 days after TCRalphabeta/CD19-depleted stem cell transplant. This TCR was sampled from a boy younger than two who had a stem cell transplant for acute myeloid leukemia, so the T cells may come from the graft donor. The chain has TRBV20-1 and TRBJ2-2; D is unclear. The CDR3 DNA reads TGCAGTGCTAGTTCTTGGGGTCCGAACACCGGGGAGCTGTTTTTT. It encodes CSASSWGPNTGELFF.